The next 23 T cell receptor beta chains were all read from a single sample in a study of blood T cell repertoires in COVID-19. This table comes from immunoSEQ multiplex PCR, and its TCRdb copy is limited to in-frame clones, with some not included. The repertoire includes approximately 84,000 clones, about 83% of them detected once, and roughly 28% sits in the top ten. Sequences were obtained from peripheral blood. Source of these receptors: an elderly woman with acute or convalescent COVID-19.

This chain's CDR3 is CSIGASSSYEQYF. The CDR3 region has the DNA TGCAGCATTGGGGCATCGAGCTCCTACGAGCAGTACTTC. The V gene is TRBV29-1, the J gene TRBJ2-7; weak D call: TRBD1 (5 bases). Deletions cut 8 bases from V and 0 bases from J, with 14 bases between. This CDR3 comprises 13 residues. In germline, CDR1 is SQVTM, CDR2 ANQGSEA.

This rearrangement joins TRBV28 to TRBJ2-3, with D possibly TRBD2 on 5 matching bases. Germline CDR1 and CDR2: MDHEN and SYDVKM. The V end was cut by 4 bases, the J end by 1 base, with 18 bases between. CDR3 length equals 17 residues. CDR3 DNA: TGTGCCAGCAGTTCCCAGCGGATACCCTCTCGCACAGATACGCAGTATTTT. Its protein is CASSSQRIPSRTDTQYF.

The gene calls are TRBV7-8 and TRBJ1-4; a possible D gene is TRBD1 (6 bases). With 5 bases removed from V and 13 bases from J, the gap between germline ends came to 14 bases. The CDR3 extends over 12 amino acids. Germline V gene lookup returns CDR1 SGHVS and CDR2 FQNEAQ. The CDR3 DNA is TGTGCCAGCAGCCACAGGGACGGAGTACTGTTTTTT. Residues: CASSHRDGVLFF.

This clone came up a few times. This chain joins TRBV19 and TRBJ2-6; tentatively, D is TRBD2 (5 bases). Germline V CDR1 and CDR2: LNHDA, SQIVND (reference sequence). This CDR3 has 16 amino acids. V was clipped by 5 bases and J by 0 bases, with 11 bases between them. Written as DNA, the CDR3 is TGTGCCAGTAGTTCTCGTGGGAGCTCTGGGGCCAACGTCCTGACTTTC. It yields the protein CASSSRGSSGANVLTF.

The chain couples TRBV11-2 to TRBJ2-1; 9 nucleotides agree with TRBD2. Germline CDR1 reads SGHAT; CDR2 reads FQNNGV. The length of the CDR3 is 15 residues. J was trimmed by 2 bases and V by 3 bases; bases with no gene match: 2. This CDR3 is CASSLVAGAYNEQFF. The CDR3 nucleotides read TGTGCCAGCAGCTTGGTAGCGGGAGCCTACAATGAGCAGTTCTTC.

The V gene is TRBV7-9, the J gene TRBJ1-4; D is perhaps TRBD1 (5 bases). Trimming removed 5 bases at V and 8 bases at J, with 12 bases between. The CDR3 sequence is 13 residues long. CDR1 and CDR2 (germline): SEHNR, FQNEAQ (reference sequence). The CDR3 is CASSRGHDEKLFF. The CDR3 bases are TGTGCCAGCAGCAGAGGACACGACGAAAAACTGTTTTTT.

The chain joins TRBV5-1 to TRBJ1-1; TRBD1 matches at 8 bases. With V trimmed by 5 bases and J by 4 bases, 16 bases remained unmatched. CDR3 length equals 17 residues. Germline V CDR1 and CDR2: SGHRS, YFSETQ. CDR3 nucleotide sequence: TGCGCCAGCAGTTTACAGCAGGGGGCAGATCTGAGCACTGAAGCTTTCTTT. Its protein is CASSLQQGADLSTEAFF.

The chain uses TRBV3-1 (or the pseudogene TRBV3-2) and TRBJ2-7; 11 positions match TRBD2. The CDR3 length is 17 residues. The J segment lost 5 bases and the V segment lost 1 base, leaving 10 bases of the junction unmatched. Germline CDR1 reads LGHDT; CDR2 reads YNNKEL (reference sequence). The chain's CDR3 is CASSQGLSGRAGHEQYF. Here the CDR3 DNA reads TGTGCCAGCAGCCAAGGGCTTAGCGGGAGGGCCGGCCACGAGCAGTACTTC.

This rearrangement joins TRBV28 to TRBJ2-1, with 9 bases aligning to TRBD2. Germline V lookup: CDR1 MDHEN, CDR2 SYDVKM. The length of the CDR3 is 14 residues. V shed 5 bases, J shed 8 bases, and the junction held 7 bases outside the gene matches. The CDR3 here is CASSPGTSIHEQFF. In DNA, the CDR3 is TGTGCCAGCAGTCCCGGGACTAGCATTCATGAGCAGTTCTTC.

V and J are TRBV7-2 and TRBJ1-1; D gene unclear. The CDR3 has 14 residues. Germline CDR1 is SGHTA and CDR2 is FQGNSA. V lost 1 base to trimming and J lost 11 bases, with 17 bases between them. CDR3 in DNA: TGTGCCAGCAGCTTAGGGCCTTGGGCCAGCGGGGCTTTCTTT. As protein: CASSLGPWASGAFF.

The CDR3 bases are TGTGCCAGCAGTGAAAGAACGCGGGAAAAACTGTTTTTT. It specifies CASSERTREKLFF. V is TRBV25-1 and J is TRBJ1-4; D gene uncertain. The CDR3 extends over 13 amino acids. The germline CDR1 and CDR2 sequences are MGHDK and SYGVNS. The V end lost 2 bases, the J end lost 8 bases, and 9 bases lay between the germline ends.

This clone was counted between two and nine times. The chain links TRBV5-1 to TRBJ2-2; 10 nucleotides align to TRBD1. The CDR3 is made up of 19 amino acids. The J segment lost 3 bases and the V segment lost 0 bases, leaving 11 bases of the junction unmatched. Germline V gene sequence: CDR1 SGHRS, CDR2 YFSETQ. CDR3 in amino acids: CASSLVGQGQGVYTGELFF. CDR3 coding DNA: TGCGCCAGCAGCTTGGTTGGACAAGGACAGGGGGTGTACACCGGGGAGCTGTTTTTT.

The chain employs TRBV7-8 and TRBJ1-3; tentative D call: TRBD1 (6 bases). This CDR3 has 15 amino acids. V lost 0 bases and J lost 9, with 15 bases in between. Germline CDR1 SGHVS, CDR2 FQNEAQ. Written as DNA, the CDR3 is TGTGCCAGCAGCTTAGCGGGGGGGGCTGAGAGCACCATATATTTT. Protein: CASSLAGGAESTIYF.

The CDR3 DNA reads TGTGCCATCAGTGATCCCGGGACTAGCGGGAGGGCCTGGTCCTACAATGAGCAGTTCTTC. This encodes CAISDPGTSGRAWSYNEQFF. The J gene is TRBJ2-1, the V gene TRBV10-3; 16 bases match TRBD2. The CDR3 has 20 residues. Per germline, CDR1 ENHRY and CDR2 SYGVKD. The V segment lost 3 bases and the J segment 1 base; nucleotides outside the gene matches: 9.

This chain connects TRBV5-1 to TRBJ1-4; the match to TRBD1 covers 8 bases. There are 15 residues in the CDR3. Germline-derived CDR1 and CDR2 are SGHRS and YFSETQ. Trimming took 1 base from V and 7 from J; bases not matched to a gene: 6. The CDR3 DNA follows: TGCGCCAGCAGCTTGAGTGCAGGGGGCAGTGAAAAACTGTTTTTT. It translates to CASSLSAGGSEKLFF.

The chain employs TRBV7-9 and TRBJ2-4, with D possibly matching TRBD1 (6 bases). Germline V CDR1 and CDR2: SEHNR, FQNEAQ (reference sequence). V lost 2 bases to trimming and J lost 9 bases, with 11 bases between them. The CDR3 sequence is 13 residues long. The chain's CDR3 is CASSLLRGGIQYF. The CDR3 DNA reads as TGTGCCAGCAGCTTACTCAGGGGTGGCATTCAGTACTTC.

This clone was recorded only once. CDR3 sequence: CASSFQGGDTGELFF. The CDR3 nucleotides read TGCGCCAGCAGCTTCCAGGGCGGGGACACCGGGGAGCTGTTTTTT. The chain employs TRBV5-1 and TRBJ2-2; TRBD2 is a possible D gene (6 bases). This CDR3 comprises 15 residues. The ends were cut back, 2 bases at V and 3 bases at J, with 11 bases in the middle. Germline V lookup: CDR1 SGHRS, CDR2 YFSETQ. The full variable domain, rest sourced from reference TRBV5-1 and TRBJ2-2, is KAGVTQTPRYLIKTRGQQVTLSCSPISGHRSVSWYQQTPGQGLQFLFEYFSETQRNKGNFPGRFSGRQFSNSRSEMNVSTLELGDSALYLCASSFQGGDTGELFFGEGSRLTVL.

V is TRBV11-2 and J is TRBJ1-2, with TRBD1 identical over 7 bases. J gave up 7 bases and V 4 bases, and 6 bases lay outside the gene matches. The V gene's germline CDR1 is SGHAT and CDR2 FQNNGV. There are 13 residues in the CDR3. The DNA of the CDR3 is TGTGCCAGCAGCTACAGACAGGGAGGTGGCTACACCTTC. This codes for CASSYRQGGGYTF.

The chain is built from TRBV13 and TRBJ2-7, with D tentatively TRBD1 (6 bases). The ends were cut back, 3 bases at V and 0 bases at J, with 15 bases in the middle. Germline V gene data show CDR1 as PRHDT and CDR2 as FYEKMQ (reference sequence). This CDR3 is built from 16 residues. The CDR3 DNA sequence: TGTGCCAGCAGCTTGGCAGGGGCCATCAGCTCCTACGAGCAGTACTTC. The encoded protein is CASSLAGAISSYEQYF.

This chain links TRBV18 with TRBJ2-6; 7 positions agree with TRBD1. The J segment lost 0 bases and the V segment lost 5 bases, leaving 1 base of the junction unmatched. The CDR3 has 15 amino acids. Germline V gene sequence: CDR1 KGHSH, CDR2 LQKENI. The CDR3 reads CASSTGVSGANVLTF. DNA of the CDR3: TGTGCCAGCTCAACAGGGGTCTCTGGGGCCAACGTCCTGACTTTC.

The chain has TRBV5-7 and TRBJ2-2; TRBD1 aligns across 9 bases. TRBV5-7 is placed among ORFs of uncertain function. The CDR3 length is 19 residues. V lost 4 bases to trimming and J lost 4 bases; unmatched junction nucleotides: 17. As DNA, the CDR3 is TGTGCCAGCAGCAGGGACAGGGATGAGGGAGGGAATACCACCGGGGAGCTGTTTTTT. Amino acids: CASSRDRDEGGNTTGELFF.

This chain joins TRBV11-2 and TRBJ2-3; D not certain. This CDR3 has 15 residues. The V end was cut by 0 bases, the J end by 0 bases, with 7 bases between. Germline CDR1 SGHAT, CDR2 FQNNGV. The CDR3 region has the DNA TGTGCCAGCAGCTTAGAGGTACTTAGCACAGATACGCAGTATTTT. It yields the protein CASSLEVLSTDTQYF. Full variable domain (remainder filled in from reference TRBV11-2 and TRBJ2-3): EAGVAQSPRYKIIEKRQSVAFWCNPISGHATLYWYQQILGQGPKLLIQFQNNGVVDDSQLPKDRFSAERLKGVDSTLKIQPAKLEDSAVYLCASSLEVLSTDTQYFGPGTRLTVL.

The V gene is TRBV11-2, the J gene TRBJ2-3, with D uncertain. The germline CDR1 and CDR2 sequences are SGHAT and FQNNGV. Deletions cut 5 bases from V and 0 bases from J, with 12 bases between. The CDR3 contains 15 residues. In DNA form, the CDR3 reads TGTGCCAGCAGCCGGCTCACGGGTAGCACAGATACGCAGTATTTT. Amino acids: CASSRLTGSTDTQYF.